A single TCR beta chain is shown here with its context. The antigen remains unidentified. The data are from a study of T cells in Graves' hyperthyroidism and ophthalmopathy. For the study at large: Upon initial diagnosis and before any treatment, peripheral blood was collected.

Study outcomes and limitations: Expanded thyroid clonotypes (above 0.001) were mostly also found in blood.

The CDR3 regions of TCR beta were amplified from RNA transcripts. The study used the HTBI primer set for a first-round RT-PCR of the TCR CDR3. TCRdb analysed the multiplex PCR reads with MiXCR anew, one entry per CDR3 protein. The repertoire holds around 350,000 distinct CDR3 sequences, with over 12% as singletons. The TCR comes from a woman aged 55 to 70 with Graves' ophthalmopathy. Sequencing was carried out using blood.

The CDR3 protein is CASSHPGKRETQYF. CDR3 coding DNA: TGTGCCAGCAGCCACCCAGGGAAACGGGAGACCCAGTACTTC. This chain joins TRBV3-1 and TRBJ2-5; D is perhaps TRBD1 (5 bases). CDR1 is LGHDT and CDR2 is YNNKEL in the germline V gene (reference sequence). V was cut by 3 bases and J by 5 bases, with 13 bases left in between. The CDR3 loop spans 14 amino acids.